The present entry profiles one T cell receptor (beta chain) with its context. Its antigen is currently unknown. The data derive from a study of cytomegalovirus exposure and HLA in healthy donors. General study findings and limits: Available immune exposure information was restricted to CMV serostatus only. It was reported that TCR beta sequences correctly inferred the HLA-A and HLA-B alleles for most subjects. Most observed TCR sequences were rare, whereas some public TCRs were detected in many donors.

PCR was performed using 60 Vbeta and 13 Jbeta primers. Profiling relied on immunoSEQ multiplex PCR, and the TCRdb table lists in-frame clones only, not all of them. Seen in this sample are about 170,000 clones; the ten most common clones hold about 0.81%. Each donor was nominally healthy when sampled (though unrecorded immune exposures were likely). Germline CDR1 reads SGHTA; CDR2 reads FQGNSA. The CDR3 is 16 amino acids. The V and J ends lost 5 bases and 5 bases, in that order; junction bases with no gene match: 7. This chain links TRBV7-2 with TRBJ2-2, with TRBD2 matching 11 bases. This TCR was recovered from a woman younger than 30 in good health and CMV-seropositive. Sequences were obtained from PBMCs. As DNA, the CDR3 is TGTGCCAGCAGCCCGGGACTAGCGGTATTGACCGGGGAGCTGTTTTTT. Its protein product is CASSPGLAVLTGELFF.